This section outlines one T cell receptor beta chain sequence together with its context. Its antigen is not identified. The CDR3 contains 18 residues. Germline loops: CDR1 KGHDR, CDR2 SFDVKD. Unmatched junction bases numbered 18, after V lost 7 bases and J lost 7 bases. TCRdb recomputed calls from the 5' RACE reads with MiXCR, one row per CDR3 protein. The sample consists of roughly 610,000 distinct CDR3 sequences, around 16% of them appearing once. This record comes from a study of T-cell memory formation after mild COVID-19. Study in general: Each donor largely had its own TCR clusters. General study results and limits: Clones contracting across day 15 to 85 had a balanced CD4/CD8 profile; later expanding clones leaned CD4+. SARS-CoV-2 specificity of second-wave clones peaking day 37 was unconfirmed.

The sequence derives from an adult woman who had mild COVID-19 (a few samples of this study predate the infection). Cell type and time point are not known. Sequencing input: PBMCs or a T cell subset sorted from them (not recorded which). The chain has TRBV24-1 and TRBJ2-2; 9 nucleotides match TRBD2. This CDR3 is CATRGSGSSGRKDGELFF. Written as DNA, the CDR3 is TGTGCCACCAGGGGCAGCGGGAGTAGCGGGAGAAAAGACGGGGAGCTGTTTTTT.